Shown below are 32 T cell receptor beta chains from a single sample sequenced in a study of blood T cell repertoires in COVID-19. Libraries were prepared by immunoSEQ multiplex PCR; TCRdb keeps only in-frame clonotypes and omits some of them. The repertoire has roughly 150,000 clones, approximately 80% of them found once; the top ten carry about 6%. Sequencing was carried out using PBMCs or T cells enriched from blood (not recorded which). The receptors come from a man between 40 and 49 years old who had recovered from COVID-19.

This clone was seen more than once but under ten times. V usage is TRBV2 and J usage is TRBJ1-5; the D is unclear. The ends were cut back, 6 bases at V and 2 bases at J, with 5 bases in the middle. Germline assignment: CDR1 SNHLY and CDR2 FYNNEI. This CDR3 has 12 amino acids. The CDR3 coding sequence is TGTGCCAGCAGCGAGGGCAATCAGCCCCAGCATTTT. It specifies CASSEGNQPQHF.

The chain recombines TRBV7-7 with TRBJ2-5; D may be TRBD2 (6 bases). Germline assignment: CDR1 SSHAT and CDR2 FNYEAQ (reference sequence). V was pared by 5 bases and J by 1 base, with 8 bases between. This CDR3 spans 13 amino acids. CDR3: CASSRGAQETQYF. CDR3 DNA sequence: TGTGCCAGCAGCCGCGGGGCCCAAGAGACCCAGTACTTC. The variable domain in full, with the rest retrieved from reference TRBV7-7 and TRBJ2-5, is GAGVSQSPRYKVTKRGQDVTLRCDPISSHATLYWYQQALGQGPEFLTYFNYEAQPDKSGLPSDRFSAERPEGSISTLTIQRTEQRDSAMYRCASSRGAQETQYFGPGTRLLVL.

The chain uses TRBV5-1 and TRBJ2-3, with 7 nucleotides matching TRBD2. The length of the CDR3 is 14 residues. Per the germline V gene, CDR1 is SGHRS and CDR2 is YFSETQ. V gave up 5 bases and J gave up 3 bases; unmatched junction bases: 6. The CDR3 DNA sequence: TGCGCCAGCAGGCGGGGGTCGGGGACAGATACGCAGTATTTT. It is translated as CASRRGSGTDTQYF.

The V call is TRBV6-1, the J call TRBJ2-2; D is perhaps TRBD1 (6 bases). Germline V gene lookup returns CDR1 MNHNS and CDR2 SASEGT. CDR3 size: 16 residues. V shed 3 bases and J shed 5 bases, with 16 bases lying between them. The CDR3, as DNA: TGTGCCAGCAGTGACAGGGGAAATCATTTAACCGGGGAGCTGTTTTTT. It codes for CASSDRGNHLTGELFF.

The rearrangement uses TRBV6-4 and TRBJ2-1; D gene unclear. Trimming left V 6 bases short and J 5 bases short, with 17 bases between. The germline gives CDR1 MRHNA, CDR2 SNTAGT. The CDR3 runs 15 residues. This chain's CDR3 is CASRRNVGYNNEQFF. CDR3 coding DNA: TGTGCCAGCAGGAGAAACGTCGGGTATAACAATGAGCAGTTCTTC.

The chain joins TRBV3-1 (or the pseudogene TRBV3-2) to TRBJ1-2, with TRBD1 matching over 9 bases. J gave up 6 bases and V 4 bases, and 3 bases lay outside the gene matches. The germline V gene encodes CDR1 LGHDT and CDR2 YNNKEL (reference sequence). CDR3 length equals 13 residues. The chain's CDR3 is CASSLTGGDGYTF. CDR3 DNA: TGTGCCAGCAGCCTCACAGGGGGCGATGGCTACACCTTC.

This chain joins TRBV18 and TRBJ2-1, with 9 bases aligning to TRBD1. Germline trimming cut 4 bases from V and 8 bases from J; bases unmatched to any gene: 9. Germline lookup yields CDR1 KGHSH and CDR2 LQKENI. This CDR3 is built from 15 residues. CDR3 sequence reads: CASSLRDRALDEQFF. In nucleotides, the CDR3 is TGTGCCAGCTCACTCCGGGACAGGGCTTTGGATGAGCAGTTCTTC. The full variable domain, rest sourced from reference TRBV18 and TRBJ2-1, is NAGVMQNPRHLVRRRGQEARLRCSPMKGHSHVYWYRQLPEEGLKFMVYLQKENIIDESGMPKERFSAEFPKEGPSILRIQQVVRGDSAAYFCASSLRDRALDEQFFGPGTRLTVL.

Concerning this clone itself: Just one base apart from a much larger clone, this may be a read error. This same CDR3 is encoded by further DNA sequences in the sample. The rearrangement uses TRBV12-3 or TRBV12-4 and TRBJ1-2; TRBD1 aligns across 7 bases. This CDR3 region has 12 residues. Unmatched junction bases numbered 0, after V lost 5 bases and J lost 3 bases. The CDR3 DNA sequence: TGTGCCAGCAGTCAGGGGGACTATGGCTACACCTTC. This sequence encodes CASSQGDYGYTF.

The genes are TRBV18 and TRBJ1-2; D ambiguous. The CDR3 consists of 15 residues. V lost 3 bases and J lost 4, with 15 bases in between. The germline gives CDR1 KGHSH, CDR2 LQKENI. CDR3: CASSPPGEWGYGYTF. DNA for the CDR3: TGTGCCAGCTCACCCCCCGGGGAGTGGGGCTATGGCTACACCTTC.

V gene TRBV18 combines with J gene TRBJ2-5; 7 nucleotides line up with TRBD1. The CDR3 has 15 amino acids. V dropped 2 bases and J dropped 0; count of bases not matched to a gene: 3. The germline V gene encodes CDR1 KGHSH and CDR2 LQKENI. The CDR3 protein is CASSPEGGYQETQYF. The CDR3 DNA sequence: TGTGCCAGCTCACCAGAAGGGGGCTACCAAGAGACCCAGTACTTC.

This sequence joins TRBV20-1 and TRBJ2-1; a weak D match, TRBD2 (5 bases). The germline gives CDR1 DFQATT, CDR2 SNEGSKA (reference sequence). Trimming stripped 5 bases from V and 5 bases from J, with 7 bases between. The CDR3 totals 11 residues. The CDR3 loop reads CSAPEDNEQFF. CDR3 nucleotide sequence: TGCAGTGCTCCGGAGGACAATGAGCAGTTCTTC.

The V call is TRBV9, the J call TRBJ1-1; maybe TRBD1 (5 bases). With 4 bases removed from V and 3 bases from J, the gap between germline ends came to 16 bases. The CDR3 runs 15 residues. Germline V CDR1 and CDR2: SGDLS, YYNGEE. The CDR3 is CASSRSGGGDTEAFF. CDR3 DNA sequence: TGTGCCAGCAGCCGCTCGGGCGGGGGAGACACTGAAGCTTTCTTT.

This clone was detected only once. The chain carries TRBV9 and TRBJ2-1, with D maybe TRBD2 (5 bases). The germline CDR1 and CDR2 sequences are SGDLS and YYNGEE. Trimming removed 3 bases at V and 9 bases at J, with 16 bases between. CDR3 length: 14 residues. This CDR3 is CASSAGGEMSEQFF. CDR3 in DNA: TGTGCCAGCAGCGCGGGTGGGGAGATGAGTGAGCAGTTCTTC.

This chain's CDR3 is CASSRLDRESSYEQYV. In DNA, the CDR3 is TGTGCCAGCAGCCGGCTGGACAGGGAAAGCTCCTACGAGCAGTACGTC. The chain uses TRBV5-6 and TRBJ2-7; 8 nucleotides line up with TRBD1. The CDR3 spans 16 residues. The V and J ends lost 4 bases and 0 bases, in that order; junction bases with no gene match: 9. Germline-derived CDR1 and CDR2 are SGHDT and YYEEEE.

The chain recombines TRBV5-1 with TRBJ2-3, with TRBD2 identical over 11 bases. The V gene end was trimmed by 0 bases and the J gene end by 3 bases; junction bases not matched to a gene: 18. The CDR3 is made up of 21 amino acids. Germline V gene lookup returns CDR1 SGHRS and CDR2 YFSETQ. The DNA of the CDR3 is TGCGCCAGCAGCTTGGAGGGGCACGTCCGGTGGCTAGCGGGGGGAACAGATACGCAGTATTTT. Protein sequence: CASSLEGHVRWLAGGTDTQYF.

The chain's CDR3 is CASSYRGLNEQFF. The CDR3 bases are TGTGCCAGCAGTTACAGGGGGCTGAATGAGCAGTTCTTC. V usage is TRBV6-5 and J usage is TRBJ2-1; TRBD1 matches 7 bases. The CDR3 totals 13 residues. Germline lookup yields CDR1 MNHEY and CDR2 SVGAGI. The V and J ends lost 2 bases and 7 bases, in that order; junction bases with no gene match: 2.

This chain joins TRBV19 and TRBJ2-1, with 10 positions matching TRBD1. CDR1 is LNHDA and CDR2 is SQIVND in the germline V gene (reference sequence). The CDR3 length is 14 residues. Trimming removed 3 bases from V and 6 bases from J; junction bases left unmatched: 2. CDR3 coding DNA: TGTGCCAGTAGTATGGGGACAGGGGTCAATGAGCAGTTCTTC. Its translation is CASSMGTGVNEQFF. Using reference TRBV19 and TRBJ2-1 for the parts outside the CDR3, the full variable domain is DGGITQSPKYLFRKEGQNVTLSCEQNLNHDAMYWYRQDPGQGLRLIYYSQIVNDFQKGDIAEGYSVSREKKESFPLTVTSAQKNPTAFYLCASSMGTGVNEQFFGPGTRLTVL.

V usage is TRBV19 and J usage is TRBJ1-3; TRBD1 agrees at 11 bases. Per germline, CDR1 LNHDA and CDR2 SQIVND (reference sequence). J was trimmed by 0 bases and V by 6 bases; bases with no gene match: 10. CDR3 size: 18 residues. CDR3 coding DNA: TGTGCCAGTAGGGACAGGGGGCCTACGCATAGCTCTGGAAACACCATATATTTT. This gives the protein CASRDRGPTHSSGNTIYF.

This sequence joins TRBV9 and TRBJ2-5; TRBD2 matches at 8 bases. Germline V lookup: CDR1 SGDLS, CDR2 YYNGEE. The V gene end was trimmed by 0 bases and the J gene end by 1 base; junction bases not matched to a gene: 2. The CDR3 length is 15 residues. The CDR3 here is CASSVESGGQETQYF. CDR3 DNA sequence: TGTGCCAGCAGCGTAGAAAGCGGGGGCCAAGAGACCCAGTACTTC. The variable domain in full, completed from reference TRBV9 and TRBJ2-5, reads DSGVTQTPKHLITATGQRVTLRCSPRSGDLSVYWYQQSLDQGLQFLIQYYNGEERAKGNILERFSAQQFPDLHSELNLSSLELGDSALYFCASSVESGGQETQYFGPGTRLLVL.

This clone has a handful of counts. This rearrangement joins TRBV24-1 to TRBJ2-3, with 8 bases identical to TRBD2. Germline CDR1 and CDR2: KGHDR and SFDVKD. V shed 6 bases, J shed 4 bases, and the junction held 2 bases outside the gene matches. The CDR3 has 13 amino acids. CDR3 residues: CATSSGGPDTQYF. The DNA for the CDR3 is TGTGCCACCAGTAGCGGGGGCCCAGATACGCAGTATTTT.

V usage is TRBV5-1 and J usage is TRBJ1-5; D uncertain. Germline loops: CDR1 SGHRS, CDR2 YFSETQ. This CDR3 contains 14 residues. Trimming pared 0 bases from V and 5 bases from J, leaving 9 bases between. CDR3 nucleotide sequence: TGCGCCAGCAGCTTGGGGGCCTCTGATCAGCCCCAGCATTTT. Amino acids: CASSLGASDQPQHF.

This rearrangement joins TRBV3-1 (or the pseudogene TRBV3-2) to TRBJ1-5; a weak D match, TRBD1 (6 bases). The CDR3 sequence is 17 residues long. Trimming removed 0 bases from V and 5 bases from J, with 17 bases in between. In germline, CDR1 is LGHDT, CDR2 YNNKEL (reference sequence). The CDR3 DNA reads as TGTGCCAGCAGCCAAGATCCGAATACAGGGTTATATCAGCCCCAGCATTTT. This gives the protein CASSQDPNTGLYQPQHF.

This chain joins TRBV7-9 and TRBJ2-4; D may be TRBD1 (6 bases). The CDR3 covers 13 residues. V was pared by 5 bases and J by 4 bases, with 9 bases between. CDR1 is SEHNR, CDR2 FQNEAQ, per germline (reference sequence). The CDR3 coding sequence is TGTGCCAGCAGCGCGGACAGAAAAAACATTCAGTACTTC. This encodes CASSADRKNIQYF.

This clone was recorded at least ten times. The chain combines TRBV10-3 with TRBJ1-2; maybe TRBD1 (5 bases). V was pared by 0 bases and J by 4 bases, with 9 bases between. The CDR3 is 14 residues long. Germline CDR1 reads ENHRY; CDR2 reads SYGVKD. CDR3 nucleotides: TGTGCCATCAGTGAGTCGCAGGGCCTCTATGGCTACACCTTC. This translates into CAISESQGLYGYTF.

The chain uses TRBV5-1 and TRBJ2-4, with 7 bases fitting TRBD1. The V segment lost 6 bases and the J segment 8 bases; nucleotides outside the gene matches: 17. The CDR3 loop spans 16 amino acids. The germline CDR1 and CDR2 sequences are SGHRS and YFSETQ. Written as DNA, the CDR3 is TGCGCCAGCACCACCGGGACAGACTTAAGAGGGGACATTCAGTACTTC. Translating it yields CASTTGTDLRGDIQYF.

The CDR3 nucleotides read TGTGCCAGCAGTCCGTCATTGGGAAGGGGGAAGGGCTACACCTTC. The encoded protein is CASSPSLGRGKGYTF. V usage is TRBV27 and J usage is TRBJ1-2, with TRBD1 as a possible D gene (6 bases). Trimming stripped 5 bases from V and 8 bases from J, with 21 bases between. The CDR3 runs 15 residues. Germline values: CDR1 MNHEY, CDR2 SMNVEV (reference sequence).

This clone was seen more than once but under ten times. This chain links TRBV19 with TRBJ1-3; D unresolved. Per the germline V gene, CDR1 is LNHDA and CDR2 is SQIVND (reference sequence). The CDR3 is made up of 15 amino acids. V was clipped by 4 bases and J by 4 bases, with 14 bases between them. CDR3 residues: CASSKLQALGNTIYF. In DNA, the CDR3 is TGTGCCAGTAGTAAGCTCCAGGCGTTGGGAAACACCATATATTTT.

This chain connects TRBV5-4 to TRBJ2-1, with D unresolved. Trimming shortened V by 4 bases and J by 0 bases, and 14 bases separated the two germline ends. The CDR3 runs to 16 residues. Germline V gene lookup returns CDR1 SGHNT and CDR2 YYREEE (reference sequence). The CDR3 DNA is TGTGCCAGCAGCCCGGATTGGGCCAGCTCCTACAATGAGCAGTTCTTC. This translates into CASSPDWASSYNEQFF.

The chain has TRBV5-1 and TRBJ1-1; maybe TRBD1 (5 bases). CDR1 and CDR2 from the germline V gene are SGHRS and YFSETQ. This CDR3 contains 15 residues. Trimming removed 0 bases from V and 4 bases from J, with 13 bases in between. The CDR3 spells CASSLVGGFGTEAFF. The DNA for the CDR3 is TGCGCCAGCAGCTTGGTGGGGGGATTCGGCACTGAAGCTTTCTTT.

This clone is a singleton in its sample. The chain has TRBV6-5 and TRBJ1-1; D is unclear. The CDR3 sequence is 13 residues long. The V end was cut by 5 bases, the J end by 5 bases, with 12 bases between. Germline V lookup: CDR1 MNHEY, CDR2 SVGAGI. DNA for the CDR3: TGTGCCAGCAGTCCCCGGGAGGAGACTGAAGCTTTCTTT. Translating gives CASSPREETEAFF.

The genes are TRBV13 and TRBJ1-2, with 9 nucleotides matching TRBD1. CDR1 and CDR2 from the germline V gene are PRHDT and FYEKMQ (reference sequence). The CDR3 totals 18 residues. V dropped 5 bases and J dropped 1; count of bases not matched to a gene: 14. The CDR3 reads CASSHLTGGSLINYGYTF. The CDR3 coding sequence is TGTGCCAGCAGCCACCTAACAGGGGGCTCCCTGATTAACTATGGCTACACCTTC.

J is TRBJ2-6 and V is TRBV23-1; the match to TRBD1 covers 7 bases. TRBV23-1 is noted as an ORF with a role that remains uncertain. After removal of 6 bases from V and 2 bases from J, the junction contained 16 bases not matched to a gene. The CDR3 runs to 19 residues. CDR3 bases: TGCGCCAGCAGACGCGGATCCGGGACAGCCCCTCCTGGGGCCAACGTCCTGACTTTC. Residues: CASRRGSGTAPPGANVLTF.